This T cell receptor beta chain was sequenced during a study of T cell changes during pregnancy in multiple sclerosis. Repertoires were generated with immunoSEQ multiplex PCR, while TCRdb's copy carries only in-frame clones and drops some. The data contain approximately 40,000 clones, 75% to 90% of them singletons. The ends were cut back, 11 bases at V and 4 bases at J, with 17 bases in the middle. The germline CDR1 and CDR2 sequences are PRHDT and FYEKMQ (reference sequence). The length of the CDR3 is 13 residues. Sequenced material: peripheral blood, taken in the first trimester of pregnancy. This chain links TRBV13 with TRBJ1-2, with D perhaps matching TRBD1 (5 bases). The receptor's source is a female donor in good health, enrolled as a control in a pregnancy study. The CDR3 sequence is CASRRGGGYGYTF. The CDR3 DNA reads as TGTGCCTCCCGGAGGGGCGGGGGCTATGGCTACACCTTC.